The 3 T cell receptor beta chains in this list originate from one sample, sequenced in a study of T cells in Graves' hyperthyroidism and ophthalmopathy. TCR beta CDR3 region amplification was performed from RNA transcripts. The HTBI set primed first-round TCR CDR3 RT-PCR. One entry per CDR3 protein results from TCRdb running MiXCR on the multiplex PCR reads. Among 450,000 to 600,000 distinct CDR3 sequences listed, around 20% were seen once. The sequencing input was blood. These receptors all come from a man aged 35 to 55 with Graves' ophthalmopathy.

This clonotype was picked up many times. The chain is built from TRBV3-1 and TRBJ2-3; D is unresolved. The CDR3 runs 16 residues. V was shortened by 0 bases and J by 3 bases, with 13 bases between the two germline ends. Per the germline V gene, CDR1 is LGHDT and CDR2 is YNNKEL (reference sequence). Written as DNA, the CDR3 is TGTGCCAGCAGCCAAGATACCCTATACCCTACAGATACGCAGTATTTT. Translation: CASSQDTLYPTDTQYF.

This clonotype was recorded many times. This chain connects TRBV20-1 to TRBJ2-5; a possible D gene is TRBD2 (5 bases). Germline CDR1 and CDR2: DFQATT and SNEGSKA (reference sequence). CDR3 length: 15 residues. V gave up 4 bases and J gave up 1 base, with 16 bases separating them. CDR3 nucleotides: TGCAGTGCTATTTCCCCTGCTAGCCTCCAAGAGACCCAGTACTTC. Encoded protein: CSAISPASLQETQYF.

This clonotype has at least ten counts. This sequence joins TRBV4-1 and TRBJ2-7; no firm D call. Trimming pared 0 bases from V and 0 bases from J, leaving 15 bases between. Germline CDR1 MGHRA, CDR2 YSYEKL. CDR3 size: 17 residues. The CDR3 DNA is TGCGCCAGCAGCCAAGATCCTGGCTCCTTGGTCTCCTACGAGCAGTACTTC. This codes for CASSQDPGSLVSYEQYF.